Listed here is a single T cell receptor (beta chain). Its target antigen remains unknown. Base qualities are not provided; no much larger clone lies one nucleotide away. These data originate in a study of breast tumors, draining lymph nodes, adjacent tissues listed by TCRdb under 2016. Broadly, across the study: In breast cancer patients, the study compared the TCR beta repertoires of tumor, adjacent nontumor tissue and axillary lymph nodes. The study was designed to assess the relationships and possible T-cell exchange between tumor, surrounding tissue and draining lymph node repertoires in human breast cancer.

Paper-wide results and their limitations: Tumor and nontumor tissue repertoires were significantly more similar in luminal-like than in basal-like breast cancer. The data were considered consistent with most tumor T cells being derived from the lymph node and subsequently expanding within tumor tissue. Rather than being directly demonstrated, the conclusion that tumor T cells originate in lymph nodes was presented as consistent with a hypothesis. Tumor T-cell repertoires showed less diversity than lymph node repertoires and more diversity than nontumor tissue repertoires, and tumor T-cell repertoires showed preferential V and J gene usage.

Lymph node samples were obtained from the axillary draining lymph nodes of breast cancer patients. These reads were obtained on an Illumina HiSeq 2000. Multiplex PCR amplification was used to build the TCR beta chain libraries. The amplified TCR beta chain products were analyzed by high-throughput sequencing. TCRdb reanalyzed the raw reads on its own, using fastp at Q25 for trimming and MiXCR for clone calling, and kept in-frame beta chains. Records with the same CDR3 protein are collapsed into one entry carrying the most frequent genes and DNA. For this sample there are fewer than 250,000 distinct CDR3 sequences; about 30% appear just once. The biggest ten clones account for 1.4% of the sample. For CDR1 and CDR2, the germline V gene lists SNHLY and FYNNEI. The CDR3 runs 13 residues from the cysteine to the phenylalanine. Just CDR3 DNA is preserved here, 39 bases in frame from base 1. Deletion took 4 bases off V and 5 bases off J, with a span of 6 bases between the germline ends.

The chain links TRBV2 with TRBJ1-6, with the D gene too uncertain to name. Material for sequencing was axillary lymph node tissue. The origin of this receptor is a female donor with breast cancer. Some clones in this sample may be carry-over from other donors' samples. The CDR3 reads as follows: CASSGGNNSPLHF. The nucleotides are TGTGCCAGCAGTGGGGGAAATAATTCACCCCTCCACTTT.